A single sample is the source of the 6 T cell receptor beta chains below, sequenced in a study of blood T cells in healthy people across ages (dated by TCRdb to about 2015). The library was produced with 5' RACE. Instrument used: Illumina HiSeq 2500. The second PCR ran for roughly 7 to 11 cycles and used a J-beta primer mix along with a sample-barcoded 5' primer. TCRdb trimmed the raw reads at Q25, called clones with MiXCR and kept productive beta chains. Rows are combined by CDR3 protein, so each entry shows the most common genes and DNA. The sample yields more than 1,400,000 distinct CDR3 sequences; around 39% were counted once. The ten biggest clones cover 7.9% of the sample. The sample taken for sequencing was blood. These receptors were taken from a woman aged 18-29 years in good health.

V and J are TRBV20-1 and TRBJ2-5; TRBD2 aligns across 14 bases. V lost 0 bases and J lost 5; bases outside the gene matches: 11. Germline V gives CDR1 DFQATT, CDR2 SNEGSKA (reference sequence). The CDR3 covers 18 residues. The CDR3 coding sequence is TGCAGTGCTAGAGATCTTGGACTAGCGGGGGGCCTTGGCGAGACCCAGTACTTC. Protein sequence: CSARDLGLAGGLGETQYF.

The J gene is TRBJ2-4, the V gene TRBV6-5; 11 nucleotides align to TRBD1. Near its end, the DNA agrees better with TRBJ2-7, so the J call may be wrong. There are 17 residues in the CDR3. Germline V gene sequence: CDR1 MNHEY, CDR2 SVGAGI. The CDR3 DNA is TGTGCCAGCAGTTCTCTAGCGGGACAGGGGGTCCTTTACGAGCAGTACTTC. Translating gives CASSSLAGQGVLYEQYF.

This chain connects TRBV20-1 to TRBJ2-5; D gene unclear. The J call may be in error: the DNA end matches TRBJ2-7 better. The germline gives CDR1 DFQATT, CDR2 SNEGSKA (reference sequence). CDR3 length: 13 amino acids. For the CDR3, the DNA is TGCAGTGCTCGTCTTGCCCACAGCTACGAGCAGTACTTC. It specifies CSARLAHSYEQYF.

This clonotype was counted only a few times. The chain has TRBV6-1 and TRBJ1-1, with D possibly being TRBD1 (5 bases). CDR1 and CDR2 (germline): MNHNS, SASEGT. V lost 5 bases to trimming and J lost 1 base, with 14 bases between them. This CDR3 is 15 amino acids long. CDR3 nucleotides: TGTGCCAGCAGTCGCCGGACAACTGAGAACACTGAAGCTTTCTTT. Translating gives CASSRRTTENTEAFF.

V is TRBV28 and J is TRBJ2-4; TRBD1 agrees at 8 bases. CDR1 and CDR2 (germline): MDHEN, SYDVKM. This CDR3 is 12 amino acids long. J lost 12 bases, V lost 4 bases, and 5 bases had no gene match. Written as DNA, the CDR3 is TGTGCCAGCAGTTGGACAGGGACCAGTCAGTACTTC. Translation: CASSWTGTSQYF.

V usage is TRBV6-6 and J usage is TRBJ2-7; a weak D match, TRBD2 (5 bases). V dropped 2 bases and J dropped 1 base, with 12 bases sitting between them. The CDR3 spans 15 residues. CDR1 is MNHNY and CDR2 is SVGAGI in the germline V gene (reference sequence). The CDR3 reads CASSYGRTRSYEQYF. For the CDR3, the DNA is TGTGCCAGCAGTTACGGCAGGACTCGGTCCTACGAGCAGTACTTC.